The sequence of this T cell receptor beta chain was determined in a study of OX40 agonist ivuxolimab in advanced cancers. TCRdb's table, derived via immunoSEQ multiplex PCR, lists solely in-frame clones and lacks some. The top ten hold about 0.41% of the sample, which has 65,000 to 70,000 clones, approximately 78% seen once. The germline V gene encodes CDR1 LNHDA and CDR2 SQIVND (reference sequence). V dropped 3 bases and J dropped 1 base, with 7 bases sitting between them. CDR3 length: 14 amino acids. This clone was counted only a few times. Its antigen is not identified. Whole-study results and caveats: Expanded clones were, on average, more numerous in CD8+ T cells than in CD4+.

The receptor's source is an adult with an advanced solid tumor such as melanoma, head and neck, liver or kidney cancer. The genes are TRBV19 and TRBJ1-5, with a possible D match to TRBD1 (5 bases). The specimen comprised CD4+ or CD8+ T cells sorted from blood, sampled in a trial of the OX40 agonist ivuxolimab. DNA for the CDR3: TGTGCCAGTAGTATGTGGGGGAGCAATCAGCCCCAGCATTTT. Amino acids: CASSMWGSNQPQHF.